This T cell receptor beta chain appears in the sequencing data of a study of human T cells and chemical hapten exposure. Study-wide results and limits: Expanded TCRs produced significantly more large CDR3 similarity clusters than controls did.

TCRdb called the RACE reads again in MiXCR, with one record for every CDR3 protein. The sample has 180,000 or so distinct CDR3 sequences, around 24% seen once. The time point: patch test 1, 2 weeks after DPC sensitization. Treatment meaning: therapeutic diphenylcyclopropenone sensitization with weekly scalp DPC. As for this clonotype: Its target is not known.

J lost 5 bases, V lost 4 bases, and 20 bases had no gene match. CDR3 length: 20 residues. The V gene's germline CDR1 is SNHLY and CDR2 FYNNEI. This chain uses TRBV2 with TRBJ2-2; TRBD1 matches at 9 bases. Sample: whole blood, taken in connection with sensitization to the hapten diphenylcyclopropenone (DPC). The sequence was collected from a woman between 45 and 60 years old with alopecia areata. Some clones in this sample may be carry-over from other donors' samples. As DNA, the CDR3 is TGTGCCAGCAGTGTACCGGGACAGGGCGGCACAAGCAAACAAACCGGGGAGCTGTTTTTT. It encodes CASSVPGQGGTSKQTGELFF.